The 31 T cell receptor beta chains below were found in one sample sequenced in a study of T cells in Graves' hyperthyroidism and ophthalmopathy. The TCR beta CDR3 regions underwent amplification using RNA transcripts as the source. First-round RT-PCR targeting the TCR CDR3 was performed with the HTBI primer set. TCRdb processed the multiplex PCR reads anew with MiXCR; each CDR3 protein has one entry. The table has over 120,000 distinct CDR3 sequences, around 20% seen once; the top ten hold around 70%. The sequenced sample consisted of blood. These TCRs come from a woman in her fifties or sixties with Graves' hyperthyroidism that later progressed to Graves' ophthalmopathy.

This clonotype has only a few counts. V usage is TRBV20-1 and J usage is TRBJ2-7, with 11 nucleotides matching TRBD2. After removal of 6 bases from V and 8 bases from J, the junction contained 12 bases not matched to a gene. Germline V gene data show CDR1 as DFQATT and CDR2 as SNEGSKA (reference sequence). The CDR3 length is 14 residues. CDR3 amino acids: CSATTSGRSSKQYF. The DNA for the CDR3 is TGCAGTGCAACTACTAGCGGGAGATCCTCGAAGCAGTACTTC.

The V and J genes are TRBV20-1 and TRBJ1-5; D not resolved. The V and J ends lost 3 bases and 3 bases respectively, with 12 bases between them. This CDR3 region has 14 residues. The germline CDR1 and CDR2 sequences are DFQATT and SNEGSKA (reference sequence). CDR3 sequence reads: CSASGQPDNQPQHF. CDR3 nucleotide sequence: TGCAGTGCTAGCGGGCAGCCCGACAATCAGCCCCAGCATTTT.

This clonotype was counted many times. The chain employs TRBV27 and TRBJ1-1; 8 nucleotides match TRBD1. J was trimmed by 1 base and V by 8 bases; bases with no gene match: 3. CDR1 MNHEY and CDR2 SMNVEV come from the germline V gene (reference sequence). This CDR3 spans 13 amino acids. The CDR3 loop reads CASVDRGNTEAFF. For the CDR3, the DNA is TGTGCCAGCGTCGACAGGGGGAACACTGAAGCTTTCTTT.

Many counts were recorded for this clonotype. The rearrangement joins TRBV28 to TRBJ2-4; the match to TRBD1 covers 8 bases. The junction had 1 base not matched to a gene; V was cut back by 3 bases and J by 0 bases. The CDR3 covers 15 residues. Germline V CDR1 and CDR2: MDHEN, SYDVKM. The CDR3 loop reads CASSLQGAAKNIQYF. The CDR3, as DNA: TGTGCCAGCAGTTTGCAGGGGGCAGCCAAAAACATTCAGTACTTC. The complete variable domain, with remaining parts taken from reference TRBV28 and TRBJ2-4, reads DVKVTQSSRYLVKRTGEKVFLECVQDMDHENMFWYRQDPGLGLRLIYFSYDVKMKEKGDIPEGYSVSREKKERFSLILESASTNQTSMYLCASSLQGAAKNIQYFGAGTRLSVL.

The chain employs TRBV20-1 and TRBJ2-1; the match to TRBD2 covers 13 bases. With V trimmed by 3 bases and J by 0 bases, 5 bases remained unmatched. CDR1 DFQATT and CDR2 SNEGSKA come from the germline V gene (reference sequence). The CDR3 has 17 amino acids. The CDR3 spells CSARYTSGRGSYNEQFF. The CDR3 DNA is TGCAGTGCTAGGTACACTAGCGGGAGGGGCTCCTACAATGAGCAGTTCTTC.

This chain links TRBV20-1 with TRBJ2-7; 12 positions match TRBD2. The CDR3 runs 14 residues. The germline gives CDR1 DFQATT, CDR2 SNEGSKA (reference sequence). Trimming at V came to 3 bases and at J to 5 bases, leaving 5 bases not matched to a gene. CDR3 in amino acids: CSASVGLAGHEQYF. The CDR3 nucleotides are TGCAGTGCTAGTGTAGGACTAGCGGGACACGAGCAGTACTTC.

This clonotype was seen repeatedly, ten times or more. V usage is TRBV4-2 and J usage is TRBJ2-7; no clear D. This CDR3 is 13 amino acids long. Germline V CDR1 and CDR2: LGHNA, YNFKEQ. V lost 7 bases to trimming and J lost 4 bases, with 14 bases between them. The CDR3 region has the DNA TGTGCCAGCAAGGGCCCGGGCCGTTACGAGCAGTACTTC. Residues: CASKGPGRYEQYF.

This clonotype was observed at least ten times. The V gene is TRBV20-1, the J gene TRBJ2-5; 7 positions match TRBD1. V lost 0 bases and J lost 5; bases outside the gene matches: 9. CDR1 and CDR2 from the germline V gene are DFQATT and SNEGSKA (reference sequence). This CDR3 is built from 15 residues. The CDR3 protein is CSAREAAGGFETQYF. The CDR3 bases are TGCAGTGCTAGAGAGGCGGCAGGGGGTTTCGAGACCCAGTACTTC.

Turning to this clonotype: Since a much larger clone is just one base distant, this may be a read error. V gene TRBV6-1 combines with J gene TRBJ2-7, with 7 bases identical to TRBD1. Germline CDR1 MNHNS, CDR2 SASEGT. This CDR3 contains 13 residues. V shed 6 bases, J shed 2 bases, and the junction held 4 bases outside the gene matches. CDR3 in amino acids: CASRQGDPYEQYF. In nucleotides, the CDR3 is TGTGCCAGCAGGCAGGGGGATCCCTACGAGCAGTACTTC.

The J gene is TRBJ2-3, the V gene TRBV19; 7 bases are a match to TRBD1. CDR3 length equals 14 residues. CDR1 and CDR2 (germline): LNHDA, SQIVND (reference sequence). Germline trimming cut 5 bases from V and 2 bases from J; bases unmatched to any gene: 4. This chain's CDR3 is CASSSGQLTDTQYF. CDR3 coding DNA: TGTGCCAGTAGTTCGGGACAGCTCACAGATACGCAGTATTTT.

The gene calls are TRBV28 and TRBJ1-2; possibly TRBD1 for D (5 bases). V lost 6 bases and J 4 bases, leaving 12 bases between the germline ends. Germline V gene sequence: CDR1 MDHEN, CDR2 SYDVKM. This CDR3 has 13 residues. CDR3 bases: TGTGCCAGCAGCACTCTGGGGGGCTATGGCTACACCTTC. Translating gives CASSTLGGYGYTF.

The chain carries TRBV4-2 and TRBJ2-3, with 10 nucleotides matching TRBD2. Germline loops: CDR1 LGHNA, CDR2 YNFKEQ. The CDR3 spans 16 residues. With V trimmed by 4 bases and J by 6 bases, 10 bases remained unmatched. CDR3 amino acids: CASSRTGASGSDTQYF. Written as DNA, the CDR3 is TGTGCCAGCAGCCGAACCGGGGCTAGCGGGAGCGATACGCAGTATTTT.

Many counts were recorded for this clonotype. This chain joins TRBV28 and TRBJ2-3, with a weak D call TRBD2 (5 bases). With 8 bases removed from V and 0 bases from J, the gap between germline ends came to 18 bases. Germline CDR1 and CDR2: MDHEN and SYDVKM. The CDR3 spans 16 residues. This CDR3 reads CASSLRKAGSTDTQYF. The CDR3 DNA reads as TGTGCCAGCTCCTTAAGGAAGGCGGGTAGCACAGATACGCAGTATTTT.

V and J are TRBV6-2 or TRBV6-3 and TRBJ1-4; D possibly corresponds to TRBD1 (6 bases). The CDR3 runs to 14 residues. V dropped 6 bases and J dropped 11 bases, with 19 bases sitting between them. The germline CDR1 and CDR2 sequences are MNHEY and SVGEGT. The CDR3 spells CASRTGTKGGKLFF. The CDR3 coding sequence is TGTGCCAGCAGGACCGGGACAAAAGGGGGGAAACTGTTTTTT.

J is TRBJ1-1 and V is TRBV3-1; the D is unclear. Trimming removed 2 bases at V and 0 bases at J, with 10 bases between. This CDR3 contains 15 residues. The germline V gene has CDR1 LGHDT and CDR2 YNNKEL (reference sequence). The CDR3 protein is CASSQPGPMNTEAFF. In DNA form, the CDR3 reads TGTGCCAGCAGCCAACCTGGACCTATGAACACTGAAGCTTTCTTT.

The table lists this clonotype with many counts. The chain links TRBV10-3 to TRBJ2-7; TRBD2 aligns across 11 bases. V gave up 6 bases and J gave up 2 bases; unmatched junction bases: 6. The CDR3 is made up of 15 amino acids. Germline values: CDR1 ENHRY, CDR2 SYGVKD. As DNA, the CDR3 is TGTGCCATCAGCCGACTAGCGGGAAATACCTACGAGCAGTACTTC. Amino acid sequence: CAISRLAGNTYEQYF.

The V and J genes are TRBV28 and TRBJ2-5, with 12 bases aligning to TRBD2. CDR1 and CDR2 (germline): MDHEN, SYDVKM. The CDR3 consists of 18 residues. The junction had 9 bases not matched to a gene; V was cut back by 0 bases and J by 4 bases. The CDR3 region has the DNA TGTGCCAGCAGTTTATGGCGCCTAGCGGGAGGGCCGCGAGAGACCCAGTACTTC. This gives the protein CASSLWRLAGGPRETQYF.

This clonotype occurred once. The chain is built from TRBV20-1 and TRBJ2-7; maybe TRBD2 (5 bases). CDR3 length: 15 amino acids. The V end lost 3 bases, the J end lost 2 bases, and 17 bases lay between the germline ends. Looked up from germline, CDR1 is DFQATT and CDR2 is SNEGSKA (reference sequence). In DNA form, the CDR3 reads TGCAGTGCTAGTTCGCGCGGGCCTCCTACCTACGAGCAGTACTTC. Its translation is CSASSRGPPTYEQYF.

The genes are TRBV9 and TRBJ2-2; D possibly corresponds to TRBD2 (6 bases). CDR1 SGDLS and CDR2 YYNGEE come from the germline V gene. This CDR3 has 16 amino acids. Between the trimmed V and J ends, which lost 5 bases and 1 base, there was a span of 15 bases. The CDR3 here is CASSAAGTWNTGELFF. The CDR3 DNA follows: TGTGCCAGCAGTGCGGCAGGGACTTGGAACACCGGGGAGCTGTTTTTT.

This clonotype occurred many times. V usage is TRBV30 and J usage is TRBJ2-1; TRBD2 might be the D (6 bases). The CDR3 consists of 14 residues. CDR1 is GTSNPN and CDR2 is SVGIG in the germline V gene (reference sequence). Trimming pared 3 bases from V and 12 bases from J, leaving 21 bases between. The DNA for the CDR3 is TGTGCCTGGAGCTGGACTACCCCAGGGTCCGTGCAGTTCTTC. The encoded protein is CAWSWTTPGSVQFF.

The chain carries TRBV20-1 and TRBJ2-3, with 13 bases aligning to TRBD2. Trimming cost V 6 bases and J 3 bases; bases outside gene matches: 3. CDR3 size: 14 residues. Germline CDR1 reads DFQATT; CDR2 reads SNEGSKA (reference sequence). The DNA of the CDR3 is TGCAGTGCGATACTAGCGGGAGGGACAGATACGCAGTATTTT. This codes for CSAILAGGTDTQYF.

This clonotype was counted between two and nine times. The chain employs TRBV19 and TRBJ1-2; D is uncertain. V was pared by 5 bases and J by 3 bases, with 16 bases between. This CDR3 has 15 amino acids. The germline CDR1 and CDR2 sequences are LNHDA and SQIVND (reference sequence). This CDR3 is CASSSTMTGYYGYTF. Here the CDR3 DNA reads TGTGCCAGTAGTTCGACGATGACGGGGTACTATGGCTACACCTTC.

CDR3: CASSYGGATNEKLFF. The DNA of the CDR3 is TGTGCCAGCAGTTACGGGGGCGCAACTAATGAAAAACTGTTTTTT. The gene calls are TRBV6-6 and TRBJ1-4; D is possibly TRBD1 (6 bases). V was cut by 2 bases and J by 0 bases, with 7 bases left in between. Germline CDR1 is MNHNY and CDR2 is SVGAGI (reference sequence). The CDR3 length is 15 residues.

The table lists this clonotype with a few counts. The CDR3 loop reads CASSPQATNNEQFF. CDR3 DNA: TGTGCCAGCTCACCACAGGCTACTAACAATGAGCAGTTCTTC. This rearrangement joins TRBV18 to TRBJ2-1; unclear D gene. CDR3 length equals 14 residues. V lost 1 base and J 5 bases, leaving 9 bases between the germline ends. Per germline, CDR1 KGHSH and CDR2 LQKENI.

This clonotype showed up many times. The chain carries TRBV2 and TRBJ1-2; TRBD1 matches at 8 bases. The V gene end was trimmed by 5 bases and the J gene end by 4 bases; junction bases not matched to a gene: 3. Germline CDR1 reads SNHLY; CDR2 reads FYNNEI. The CDR3 sequence is 13 residues long. The CDR3 reads CASSPQGGYGYTF. The CDR3 bases are TGTGCCAGCAGTCCACAGGGGGGCTATGGCTACACCTTC.

This clonotype has more than one count but fewer than ten. The DNA of the CDR3 is TGCGCCAGCAGCTTGGCTGGATTCTACAATGAGCAGTTCTTC. Translated, it gives CASSLAGFYNEQFF. The chain carries TRBV5-1 and TRBJ2-1; D remains ambiguous. Looked up from germline, CDR1 is SGHRS and CDR2 is YFSETQ. The CDR3 loop spans 14 amino acids. The germline V and J ends were trimmed by 0 bases and 3 bases, with 7 bases remaining between them.

This sequence joins TRBV20-1 and TRBJ2-7, with TRBD1 matching over 7 bases. This CDR3 contains 14 residues. J was trimmed by 2 bases and V by 3 bases; bases with no gene match: 7. Germline CDR1 is DFQATT and CDR2 is SNEGSKA (reference sequence). Written as DNA, the CDR3 is TGCAGTGCTAGTCGGGACAGTGTTGCCTACGAGCAGTACTTC. Protein: CSASRDSVAYEQYF.

This clonotype has just a few counts. The junction departs from germline at one end; a sequencing error may be responsible. The chain uses TRBV7-2 and TRBJ2-1; no clear D. CDR1 and CDR2 from the germline V gene are SGHTA and FQGNSA. The CDR3 is made up of 16 amino acids. The CDR3 spells CASSSRLASSYDEQFF. The CDR3 nucleotides read TGTGCCAGCAGCTCTAGATTGGCTTCCTCCTACGATGAGCAGTTCTTC.

This clonotype was picked up many times. The chain joins TRBV5-1 to TRBJ2-3, with D unresolved. This CDR3 is 13 amino acids long. The germline V gene encodes CDR1 SGHRS and CDR2 YFSETQ. The V gene lost 1 base and the J gene lost 6 bases, with 9 bases spanning the gap. CDR3 DNA sequence: TGCGCCAGCAGCTTGTTACTATTTGATACGCAGTATTTT. Translation: CASSLLLFDTQYF.

This clonotype has ten or more counts. This chain joins TRBV28 and TRBJ1-1, with a possible D match to TRBD1 (5 bases). CDR3 length: 12 residues. Looked up from germline, CDR1 is MDHEN and CDR2 is SYDVKM. V gave up 4 bases and J gave up 12 bases, with 15 bases separating them. CDR3 in DNA: TGTGCCAGCAGTTGGTTCAGGGCTGCTACTTTCTTT. Protein product: CASSWFRAATFF.

The J gene is TRBJ1-5, the V gene TRBV15; 7 bases are shared with TRBD1. This CDR3 has 15 residues. The germline V gene has CDR1 LNHNV and CDR2 YYDKDF (reference sequence). The J segment lost 3 bases and the V segment lost 2 bases, leaving 4 bases of the junction unmatched. The CDR3 region has the DNA TGTGCCACCAGCAGATCCGGGACAGTCAATCAGCCCCAGCATTTT. Its translation: CATSRSGTVNQPQHF.